By proportion, the clone carrying this T cell receptor (delta chain) is large (0.1 to 1%). Other DNA sequences in this specimen translate into the identical CDR3. TCRdb reprocessed the RT-PCR reads through CATT. This table has 1,500 to 2,000 delta-chain clones, 3.7% appearing once. V dropped 2 bases and J dropped 0 bases, with 18 bases sitting between them. The germline CDR1 and CDR2 sequences are GEAIGNYY and EKD. The CDR3 has 17 amino acids. The data are from a study of gamma-delta T cells after stem cell transplantation. The chain couples TRDV2 to TRDJ1, with D perhaps TRDD3 (6 bases). The origin of this receptor is a human donor. It is not recorded whose cells these are; they may come from a transplant donor. Source material: gamma-delta T cells. The CDR3: CACDKLSGEKYTDKLIF. The CDR3 DNA reads as TGTGCCTGTGACAAACTTTCGGGGGAGAAGTACACCGATAAACTCATCTTT.